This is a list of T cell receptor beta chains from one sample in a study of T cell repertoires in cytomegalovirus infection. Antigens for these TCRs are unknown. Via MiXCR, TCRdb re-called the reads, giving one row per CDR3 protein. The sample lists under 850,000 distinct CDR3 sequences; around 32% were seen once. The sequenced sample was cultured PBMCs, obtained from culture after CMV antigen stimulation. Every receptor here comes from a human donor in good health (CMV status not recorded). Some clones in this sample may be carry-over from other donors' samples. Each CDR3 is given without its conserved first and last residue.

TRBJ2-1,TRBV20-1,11,SADSGGAGEQF
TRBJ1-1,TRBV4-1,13,ASSRGLSLNTEAF
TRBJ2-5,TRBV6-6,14,ASSYPGTGAQETQY
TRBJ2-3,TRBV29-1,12,SVALSSRADTQY
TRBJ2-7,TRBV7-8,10,ASSPSKPEQY
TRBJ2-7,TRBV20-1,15,SAPPDAAGGSPYEQY
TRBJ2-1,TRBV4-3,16,GSSQDIGLAAPYNEQF
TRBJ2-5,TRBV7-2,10,ASSHRVETQY
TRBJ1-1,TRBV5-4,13,ASSGQGAGDTEAF
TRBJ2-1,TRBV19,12,ANQTSGDGNEQF
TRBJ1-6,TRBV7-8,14,ASSLVGGSYNSPLH
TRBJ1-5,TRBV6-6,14,ASSYSGADSNQPQH
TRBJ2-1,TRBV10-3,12,AISDRGGYNEQF
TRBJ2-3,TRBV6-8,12,ASSRPGVTDTQY
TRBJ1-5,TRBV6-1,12,ASSVPASSETQH
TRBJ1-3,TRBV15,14,ATSRDSRASGNTIY
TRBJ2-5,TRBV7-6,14,ASSTFRDSLWETQY
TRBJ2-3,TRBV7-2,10,ASSFGRDTQY
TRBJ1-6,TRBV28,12,ASSPWTYNSPLH
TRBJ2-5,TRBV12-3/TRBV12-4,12,ASTSRDLVETQY
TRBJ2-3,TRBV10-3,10,AISEVEDTQY
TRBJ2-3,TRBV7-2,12,ASSLMQATDTQY
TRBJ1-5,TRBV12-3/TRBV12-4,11,ASSLMEGQPQH
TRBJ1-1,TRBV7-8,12,ASSNWVGVKSAF
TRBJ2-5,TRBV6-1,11,ASSVTGAETQY
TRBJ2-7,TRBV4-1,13,ASSQAPRGAYEQY
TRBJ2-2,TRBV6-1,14,ASSYQAGGPGGELF
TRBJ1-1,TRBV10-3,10,AISELNTEAF
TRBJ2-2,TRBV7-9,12,ASSPEWGTGELF
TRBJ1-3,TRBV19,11,PDQTGPGNTIY
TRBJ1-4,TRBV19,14,ASNEFDSATNEKLF
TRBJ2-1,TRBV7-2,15,ASRSRGGGLSYNEQF
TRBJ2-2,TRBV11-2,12,ASSLAQVTGELF
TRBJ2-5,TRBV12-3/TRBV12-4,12,ASSMGLAEETQY
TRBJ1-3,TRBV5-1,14,ASSLALRSSGNTIY
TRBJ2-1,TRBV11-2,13,ASSSPAGARNEQF
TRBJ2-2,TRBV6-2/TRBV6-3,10,ASQWYIGELF
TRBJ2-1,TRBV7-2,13,ASSLGPNSYNEQF
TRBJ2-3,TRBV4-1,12,ASSPSGGLDTQY
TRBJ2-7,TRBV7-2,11,ASSLNRVREQY
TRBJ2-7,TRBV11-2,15,ASSQARDAAIAYEQY
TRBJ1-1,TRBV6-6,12,ASSRTGKNTEAF
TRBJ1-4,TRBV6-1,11,ASSESYIEKLF
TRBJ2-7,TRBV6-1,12,ASGTGTFPYEQY
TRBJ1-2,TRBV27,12,ASSWTGGNYGYT
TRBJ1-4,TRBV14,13,ASSQDPKASEKLF
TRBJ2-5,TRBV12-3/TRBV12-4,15,ASSPSHYSGGPRAQY
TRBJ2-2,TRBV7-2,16,ASSPRQRDFLWTGELF
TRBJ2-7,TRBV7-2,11,ASSADTGAEQY